This T cell receptor (beta chain) appears in the sequencing data of a study of Ad26.COV2.S vaccination and SARS-CoV-2 variants. Study summary: Participants got Ad26.COV2.S intramuscularly, once or twice 56 days apart.

This clone was detected once. No antigen is known for it. Germline V gene sequence: CDR1 SGHNT, CDR2 YENEEA. The V and J ends lost 4 bases and 2 bases respectively, with 9 bases between them. This CDR3 is 13 amino acids long. Documented treatment: some 20 received Ad26.COV2.S at low or high dose, single or two shots; about 5 received placebo; per-sample allocation not given. Material that was analyzed had been drawn on day 63 after the first vaccine or placebo injection. Participants' vaccine, an Ad26 vector, delivered Wuhan-strain SARS-CoV-2 spike. General study results and limits: Similar non-spike TCR breadth was observed in recipients of vaccine and of placebo. Overall T cell responses may have been underestimated by the analyses of TCR breadth and depth.

The protocol was immunoSEQ multiplex PCR, while the TCRdb copy is restricted to in-frame clones and leaves out a portion. The table shows more than 300,000 clones, with around four fifths occurring only once. The sample was peripheral blood, taken in a trial of Ad26.COV2.S vaccine versus placebo. The receptor comes from a person aged 18-65 years who received the Ad26.COV2.S COVID-19 vaccine or a placebo. The chain couples TRBV11-3 to TRBJ2-7, with a weak D call TRBD2 (5 bases). CDR3 region: CASSSRGPYEQYF. The CDR3 DNA is TGTGCCAGCAGCTCCCGGGGTCCCTACGAGCAGTACTTC.